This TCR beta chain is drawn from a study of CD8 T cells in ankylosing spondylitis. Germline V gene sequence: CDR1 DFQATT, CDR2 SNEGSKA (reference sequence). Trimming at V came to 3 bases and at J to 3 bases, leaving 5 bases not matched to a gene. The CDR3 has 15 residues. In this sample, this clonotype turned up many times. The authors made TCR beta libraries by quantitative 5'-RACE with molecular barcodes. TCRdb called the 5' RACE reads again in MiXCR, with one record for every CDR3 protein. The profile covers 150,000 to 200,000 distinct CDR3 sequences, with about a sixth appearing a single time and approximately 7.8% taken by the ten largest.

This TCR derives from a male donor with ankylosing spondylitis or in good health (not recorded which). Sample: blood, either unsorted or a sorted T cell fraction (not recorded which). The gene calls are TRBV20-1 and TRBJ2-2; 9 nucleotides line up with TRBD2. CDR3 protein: CSASGLAGYTGELFF. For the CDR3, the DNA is TGCAGTGCTAGTGGGCTAGCGGGATACACCGGGGAGCTGTTTTTT.